The 7 T cell receptor beta chains below all came from one sample that was sequenced in a study of blood T cell repertoires in COVID-19 (dated by TCRdb to the early 2020s). Library preparation was by the immunoSEQ multiplex PCR assay. Drawn from immuneACCESS, this table holds only the in-frame rearrangements with V and J called that TCRdb kept. Clones are partly lost; checked studies trace under half to an unresolved V gene and leave the rest unexplained. In all, the sample holds a few hundred thousand clones, and 85% of those were seen once. The ten largest make up about 2.3% of the sample. Sequenced material: PBMCs or T cells enriched from blood (not recorded which). All receptors derive from a woman aged 50 to 60 who had recovered from COVID-19.

The chain carries TRBV19 and TRBJ2-3; a weak D match, TRBD2 (6 bases). Germline CDR1 and CDR2: LNHDA and SQIVND (reference sequence). V was cut by 0 bases and J by 0 bases, with 7 bases left in between. CDR3 size: 15 residues. CDR3 bases: TGTGCCAGTAGTATAGAGCGGGGTAGCACAGATACGCAGTATTTT. Amino acid sequence: CASSIERGSTDTQYF.

The V and J genes are TRBV4-1 and TRBJ1-2, with 7 bases identical to TRBD1. The ends lost 0 bases at V and 5 bases at J; junction bases unmatched: 24. The CDR3 has 21 residues. Germline lookup yields CDR1 MGHRA and CDR2 YSYEKL. The CDR3: CASSQDIDLSHRGSSSYGYTF. As DNA, the CDR3 is TGCGCCAGCAGCCAAGATATCGACCTCAGTCACAGGGGATCCTCGAGTTATGGCTACACCTTC.

V usage is TRBV6-2 or TRBV6-3 and J usage is TRBJ1-5, with 8 bases aligning to TRBD1. V shed 3 bases, J shed 4 bases, and the junction held 14 bases outside the gene matches. CDR1 MNHEY and CDR2 SVGEGT come from the germline V gene. The length of the CDR3 is 18 residues. DNA of the CDR3: TGTGCCAGCAGTTATACCGGGACAGGAATAGGAACAAATCAGCCCCAGCATTTT. Its translation: CASSYTGTGIGTNQPQHF.

The chain couples TRBV28 to TRBJ2-5; D not certain. V lost 5 bases and J 7 bases, leaving 14 bases between the germline ends. This CDR3 is 13 amino acids long. Germline V gene sequence: CDR1 MDHEN, CDR2 SYDVKM. The CDR3 protein is CASSPRFAGTQYF. CDR3 nucleotide sequence: TGTGCCAGCAGTCCCCGTTTCGCAGGGACCCAGTACTTC.

The CDR3 loop reads CASSQTPLEQYF. CDR3 nucleotides: TGCGCCAGCAGCCAAACTCCCCTCGAGCAGTACTTC. The chain combines TRBV4-1 with TRBJ2-7, with no clear D. The V end lost 2 bases, the J end lost 6 bases, and 8 bases lay between the germline ends. Germline CDR1 is MGHRA and CDR2 is YSYEKL. The CDR3 is 12 amino acids.

The chain combines TRBV9 with TRBJ1-5; no definite D call. The germline V gene has CDR1 SGDLS and CDR2 YYNGEE. Deletions cut 4 bases from V and 1 base from J, with 18 bases between. This CDR3 contains 17 residues. DNA for the CDR3: TGTGCCAGCAGCCCTAGAGGTGGATATAGGAGCAATCAGCCCCAGCATTTT. Translating gives CASSPRGGYRSNQPQHF.

The chain couples TRBV19 to TRBJ1-5; 7 bases are shared with TRBD1. The germline gives CDR1 LNHDA, CDR2 SQIVND (reference sequence). The CDR3 is 15 residues long. Germline trimming cut 3 bases from V and 0 bases from J; bases unmatched to any gene: 2. The CDR3 DNA sequence: TGTGCCAGTAGTATGGGGACAGTTAGCAATCAGCCCCAGCATTTT. Translation gives CASSMGTVSNQPQHF.